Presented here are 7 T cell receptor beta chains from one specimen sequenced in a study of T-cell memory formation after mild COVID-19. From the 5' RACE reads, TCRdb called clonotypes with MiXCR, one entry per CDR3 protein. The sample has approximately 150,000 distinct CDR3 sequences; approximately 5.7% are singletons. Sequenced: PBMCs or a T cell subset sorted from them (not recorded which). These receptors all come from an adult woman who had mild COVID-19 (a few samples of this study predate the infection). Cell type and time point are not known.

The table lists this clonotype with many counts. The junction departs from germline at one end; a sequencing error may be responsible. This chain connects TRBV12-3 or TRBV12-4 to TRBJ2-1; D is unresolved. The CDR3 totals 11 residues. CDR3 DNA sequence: TGTGCCAGCAGTCTTAGGGTTATCCGGGTCTTC. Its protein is CASSLRVIRVF.

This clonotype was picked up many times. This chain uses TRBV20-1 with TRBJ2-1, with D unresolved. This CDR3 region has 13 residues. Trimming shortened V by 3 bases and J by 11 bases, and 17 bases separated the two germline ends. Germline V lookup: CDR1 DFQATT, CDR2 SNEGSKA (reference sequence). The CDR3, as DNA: TGCAGTGCTAGTGTGAGTGGCGTACCAAAGCAGTTCTTC. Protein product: CSASVSGVPKQFF.

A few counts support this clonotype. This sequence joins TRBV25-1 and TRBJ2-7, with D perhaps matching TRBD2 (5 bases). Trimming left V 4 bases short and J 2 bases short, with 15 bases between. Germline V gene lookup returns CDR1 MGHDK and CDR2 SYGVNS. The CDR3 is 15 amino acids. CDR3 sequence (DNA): TGTGCCAGCAGTGGGGAGTCCGGGGTTCCCTACGAGCAGTACTTC. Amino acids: CASSGESGVPYEQYF.

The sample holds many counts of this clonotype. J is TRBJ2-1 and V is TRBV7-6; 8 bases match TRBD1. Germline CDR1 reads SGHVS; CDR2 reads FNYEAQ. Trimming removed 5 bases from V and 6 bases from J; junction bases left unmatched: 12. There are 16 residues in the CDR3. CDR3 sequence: CASSQLPRQGLNEQFF. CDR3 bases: TGTGCCAGCAGCCAACTACCAAGACAGGGGCTCAATGAGCAGTTCTTC.

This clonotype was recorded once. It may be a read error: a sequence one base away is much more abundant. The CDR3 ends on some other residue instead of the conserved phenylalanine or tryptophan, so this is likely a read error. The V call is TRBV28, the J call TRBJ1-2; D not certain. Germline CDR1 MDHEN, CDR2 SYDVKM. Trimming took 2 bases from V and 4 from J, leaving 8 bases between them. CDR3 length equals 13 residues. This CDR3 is CASSLREGYGYTL. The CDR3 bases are TGTGCCAGCAGTTTAAGGGAAGGCTATGGCTACACCTTA.

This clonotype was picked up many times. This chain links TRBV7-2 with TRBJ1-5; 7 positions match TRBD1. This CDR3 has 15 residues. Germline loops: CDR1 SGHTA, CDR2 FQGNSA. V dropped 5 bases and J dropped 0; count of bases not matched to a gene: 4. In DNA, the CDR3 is TGTGCCAGCAGCGCGACAGGGACTAGCAATCAGCCCCAGCATTTT. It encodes CASSATGTSNQPQHF.

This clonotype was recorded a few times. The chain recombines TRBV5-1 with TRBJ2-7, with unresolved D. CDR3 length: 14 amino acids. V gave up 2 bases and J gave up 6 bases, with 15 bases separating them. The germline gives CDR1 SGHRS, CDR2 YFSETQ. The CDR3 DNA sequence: TGCGCCAGCAGCTTTGACCAGAGAACGCGCGAGCAGTACTTC. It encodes CASSFDQRTREQYF.